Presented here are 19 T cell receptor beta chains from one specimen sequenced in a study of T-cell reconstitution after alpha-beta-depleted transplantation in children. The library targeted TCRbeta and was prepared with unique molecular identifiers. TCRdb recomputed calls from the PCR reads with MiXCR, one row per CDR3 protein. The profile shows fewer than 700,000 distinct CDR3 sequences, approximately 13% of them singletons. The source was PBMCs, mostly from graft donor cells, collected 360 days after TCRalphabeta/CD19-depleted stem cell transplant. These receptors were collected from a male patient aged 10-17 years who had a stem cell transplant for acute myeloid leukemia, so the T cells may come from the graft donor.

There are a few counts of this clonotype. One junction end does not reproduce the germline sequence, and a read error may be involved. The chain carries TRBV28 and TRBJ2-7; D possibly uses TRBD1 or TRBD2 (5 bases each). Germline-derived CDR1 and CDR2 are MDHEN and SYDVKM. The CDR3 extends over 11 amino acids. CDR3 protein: CASSLGQGRQF. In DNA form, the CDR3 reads TGTGCCAGCAGTTTGGGGCAGGGACGTCAATTC.

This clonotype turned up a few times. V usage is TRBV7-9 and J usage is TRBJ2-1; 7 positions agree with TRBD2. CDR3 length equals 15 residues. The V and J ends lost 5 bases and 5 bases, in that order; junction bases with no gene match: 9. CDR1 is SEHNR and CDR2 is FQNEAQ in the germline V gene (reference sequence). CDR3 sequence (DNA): TGTGCCAGCAGCCCTTTGCTAGCGGTGGACAATGAGCAGTTCTTC. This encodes CASSPLLAVDNEQFF.

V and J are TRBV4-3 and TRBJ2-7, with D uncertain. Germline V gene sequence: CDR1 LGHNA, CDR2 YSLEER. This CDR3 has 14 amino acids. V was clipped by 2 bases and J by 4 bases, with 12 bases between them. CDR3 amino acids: CASSQSRLGYEQYF. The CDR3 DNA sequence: TGCGCCAGCAGCCAATCCCGGCTCGGGTACGAGCAGTACTTC.

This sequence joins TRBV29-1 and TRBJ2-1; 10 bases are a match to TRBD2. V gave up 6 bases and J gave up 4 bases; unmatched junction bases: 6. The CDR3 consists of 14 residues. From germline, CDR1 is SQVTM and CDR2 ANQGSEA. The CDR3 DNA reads TGCAGCGTCAAAGGGACTAGCGCGTACAATGAGCAGTTCTTC. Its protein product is CSVKGTSAYNEQFF.

The CDR3 region is CASTIRARPFVGEQFF. Here the CDR3 DNA reads TGTGCCAGCACCATTAGGGCTAGACCCTTTGTCGGTGAGCAGTTCTTC. The chain carries TRBV7-8 and TRBJ2-1, with D hard to call. V was clipped by 7 bases and J by 9 bases, with 25 bases between them. Germline V lookup: CDR1 SGHVS, CDR2 FQNEAQ. The CDR3 consists of 16 residues.

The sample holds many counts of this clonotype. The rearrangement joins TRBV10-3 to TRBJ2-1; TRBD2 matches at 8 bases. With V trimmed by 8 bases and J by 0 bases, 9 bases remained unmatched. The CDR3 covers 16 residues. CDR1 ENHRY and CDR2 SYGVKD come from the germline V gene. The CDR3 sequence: CAISTSGLSSYNEQFF. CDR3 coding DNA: TGTGCCATCTCAACTAGCGGCCTTAGCTCCTACAATGAGCAGTTCTTC.

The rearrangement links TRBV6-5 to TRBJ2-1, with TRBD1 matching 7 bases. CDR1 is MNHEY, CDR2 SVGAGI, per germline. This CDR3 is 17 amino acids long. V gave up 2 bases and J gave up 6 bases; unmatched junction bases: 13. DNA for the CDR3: TGTGCCAGCAGTTACCACCCCGTGGGACAGAACCCCAATGAGCAGTTCTTC. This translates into CASSYHPVGQNPNEQFF.

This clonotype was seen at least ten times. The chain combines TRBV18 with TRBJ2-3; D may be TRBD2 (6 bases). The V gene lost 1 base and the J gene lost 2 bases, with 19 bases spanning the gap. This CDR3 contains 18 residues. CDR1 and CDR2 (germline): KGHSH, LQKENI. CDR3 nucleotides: TGTGCCAGCTCACCACTTTATGGCGGAGGGGCCCCCACAGATACGCAGTATTTT. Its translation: CASSPLYGGGAPTDTQYF.

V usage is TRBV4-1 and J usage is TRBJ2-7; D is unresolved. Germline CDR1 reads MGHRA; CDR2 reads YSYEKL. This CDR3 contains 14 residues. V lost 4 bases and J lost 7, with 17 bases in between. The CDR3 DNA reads TGCGCCAGCAGCCTGAACCCGGTGGCACGGGAGCAGTACTTC. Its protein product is CASSLNPVAREQYF.

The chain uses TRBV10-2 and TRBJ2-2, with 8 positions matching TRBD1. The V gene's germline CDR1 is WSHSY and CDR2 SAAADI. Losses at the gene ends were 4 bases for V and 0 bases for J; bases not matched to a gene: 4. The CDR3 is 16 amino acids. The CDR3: CASSVTQGANTGELFF. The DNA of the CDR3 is TGCGCCAGCAGTGTAACACAGGGGGCGAACACCGGGGAGCTGTTTTTT.

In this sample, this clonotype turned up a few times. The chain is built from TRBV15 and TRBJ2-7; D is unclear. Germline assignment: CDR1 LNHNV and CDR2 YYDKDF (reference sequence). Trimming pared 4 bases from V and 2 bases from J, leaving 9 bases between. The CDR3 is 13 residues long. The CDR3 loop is CATSTPIAYEQYF. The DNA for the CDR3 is TGTGCCACCAGCACCCCAATAGCCTACGAGCAGTACTTC.

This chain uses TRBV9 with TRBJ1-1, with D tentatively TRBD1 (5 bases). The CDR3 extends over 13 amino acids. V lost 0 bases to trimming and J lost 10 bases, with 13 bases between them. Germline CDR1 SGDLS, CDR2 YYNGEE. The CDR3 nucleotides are TGTGCCAGCAGCGTAGCGGGAGGGGAGCCAGCTTTCTTT. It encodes CASSVAGGEPAFF.

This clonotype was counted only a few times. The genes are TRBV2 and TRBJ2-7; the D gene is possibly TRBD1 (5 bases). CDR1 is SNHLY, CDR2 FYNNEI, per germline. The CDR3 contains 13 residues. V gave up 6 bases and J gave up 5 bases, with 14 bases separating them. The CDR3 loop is CASSPSGFDEQYF. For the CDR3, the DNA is TGTGCCAGCAGCCCCTCAGGGTTCGACGAGCAGTACTTC. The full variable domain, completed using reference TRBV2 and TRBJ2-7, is EPEVTQTPSHQVTQMGQEVILRCVPISNHLYFYWYRQILGQKVEFLVSFYNNEISEKSEIFDDQFSVERPDGSNFTLKIRSTKLEDSAMYFCASSPSGFDEQYFGPGTRLTVT.

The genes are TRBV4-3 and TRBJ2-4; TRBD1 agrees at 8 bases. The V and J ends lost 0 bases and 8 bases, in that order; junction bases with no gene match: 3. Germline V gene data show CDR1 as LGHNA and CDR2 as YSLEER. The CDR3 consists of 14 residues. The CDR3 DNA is TGCGCCAGCAGCCAAGACTTGACAGGGGACATTCAGTACTTC. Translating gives CASSQDLTGDIQYF.

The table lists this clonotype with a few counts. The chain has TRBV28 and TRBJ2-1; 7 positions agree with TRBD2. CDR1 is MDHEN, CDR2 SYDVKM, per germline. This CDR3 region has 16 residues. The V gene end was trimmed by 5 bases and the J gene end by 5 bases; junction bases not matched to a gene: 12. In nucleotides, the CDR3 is TGTGCCAGCAGTCCCCTAGGGAGCGGGAATAACAATGAGCAGTTCTTC. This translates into CASSPLGSGNNNEQFF.

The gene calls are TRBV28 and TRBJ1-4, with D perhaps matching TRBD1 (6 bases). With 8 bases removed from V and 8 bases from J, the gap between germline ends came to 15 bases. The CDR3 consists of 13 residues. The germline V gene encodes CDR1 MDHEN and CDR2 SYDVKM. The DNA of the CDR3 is TGTGCCAGCTGGGGGGGGCCGCGGGAAAAACTGTTTTTT. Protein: CASWGGPREKLFF.

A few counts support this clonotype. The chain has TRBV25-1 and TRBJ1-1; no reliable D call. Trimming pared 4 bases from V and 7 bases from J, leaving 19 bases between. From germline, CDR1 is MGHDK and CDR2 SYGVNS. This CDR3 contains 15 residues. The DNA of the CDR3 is TGTGCCAGCAGTGGGGGTTGGCATGCCAAAAATGAAGCTTTCTTT. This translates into CASSGGWHAKNEAFF.

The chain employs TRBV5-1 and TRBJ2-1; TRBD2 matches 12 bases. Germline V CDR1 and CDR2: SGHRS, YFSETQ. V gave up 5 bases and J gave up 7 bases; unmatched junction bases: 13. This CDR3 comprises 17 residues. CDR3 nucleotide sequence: TGCGCCAGCAGAATGCAGCCGGGACTAGCGGGTCTAAATGAGCAGTTCTTC. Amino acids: CASRMQPGLAGLNEQFF.

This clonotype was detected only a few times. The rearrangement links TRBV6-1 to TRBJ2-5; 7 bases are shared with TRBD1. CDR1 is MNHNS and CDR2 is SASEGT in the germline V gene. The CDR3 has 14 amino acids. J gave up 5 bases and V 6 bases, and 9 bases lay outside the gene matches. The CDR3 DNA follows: TGTGCCAGCAGAAGGACAGGAGGCCGGGAGACCCAGTACTTC. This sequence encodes CASRRTGGRETQYF.